This T cell receptor (beta chain) was documented in a study of T cell clonotyping in hematopoietic cell transplantation. Study-level results: At the given depth, recipient repertoires were over 95% de novo clonotypes. Pathologically expanded recipient clonotypes increased progressively from day 30 to day 180 as diversity fell. Broader posttransplant TCR repertoire diversity was predicted by graft donor and pretransplant recipient Inverse Simpson Index values.

Only one count was recorded for this clone. The antigen is undetermined. The assay was immunoSEQ multiplex PCR, and TCRdb's table has in-frame clones only and misses some. This table holds about 45,000 clones, approximately 82% found once. CDR3 size: 18 residues. In germline, CDR1 is SGHDN, CDR2 FVKESK. The J segment lost 1 base and the V segment lost 0 bases, leaving 12 bases of the junction unmatched. Documented time point: recipient sample about 28 days before transplant, after cytoreduction. The specimen was peripheral blood mononuclear cells, collected before stem cell transplant. This chain joins TRBV14 and TRBJ2-7; 7 nucleotides agree with TRBD2. The sequence was collected from a man between 60 and 75 years old with myelodysplastic syndrome. Some clones in this sample may be carry-over from other donors' samples. The CDR3 DNA sequence: TGTGCCAGCAGCCAAGAGAGGCTAGCGGTCTACACTTCCTACGAGCAGTACTTC. Its translation: CASSQERLAVYTSYEQYF.